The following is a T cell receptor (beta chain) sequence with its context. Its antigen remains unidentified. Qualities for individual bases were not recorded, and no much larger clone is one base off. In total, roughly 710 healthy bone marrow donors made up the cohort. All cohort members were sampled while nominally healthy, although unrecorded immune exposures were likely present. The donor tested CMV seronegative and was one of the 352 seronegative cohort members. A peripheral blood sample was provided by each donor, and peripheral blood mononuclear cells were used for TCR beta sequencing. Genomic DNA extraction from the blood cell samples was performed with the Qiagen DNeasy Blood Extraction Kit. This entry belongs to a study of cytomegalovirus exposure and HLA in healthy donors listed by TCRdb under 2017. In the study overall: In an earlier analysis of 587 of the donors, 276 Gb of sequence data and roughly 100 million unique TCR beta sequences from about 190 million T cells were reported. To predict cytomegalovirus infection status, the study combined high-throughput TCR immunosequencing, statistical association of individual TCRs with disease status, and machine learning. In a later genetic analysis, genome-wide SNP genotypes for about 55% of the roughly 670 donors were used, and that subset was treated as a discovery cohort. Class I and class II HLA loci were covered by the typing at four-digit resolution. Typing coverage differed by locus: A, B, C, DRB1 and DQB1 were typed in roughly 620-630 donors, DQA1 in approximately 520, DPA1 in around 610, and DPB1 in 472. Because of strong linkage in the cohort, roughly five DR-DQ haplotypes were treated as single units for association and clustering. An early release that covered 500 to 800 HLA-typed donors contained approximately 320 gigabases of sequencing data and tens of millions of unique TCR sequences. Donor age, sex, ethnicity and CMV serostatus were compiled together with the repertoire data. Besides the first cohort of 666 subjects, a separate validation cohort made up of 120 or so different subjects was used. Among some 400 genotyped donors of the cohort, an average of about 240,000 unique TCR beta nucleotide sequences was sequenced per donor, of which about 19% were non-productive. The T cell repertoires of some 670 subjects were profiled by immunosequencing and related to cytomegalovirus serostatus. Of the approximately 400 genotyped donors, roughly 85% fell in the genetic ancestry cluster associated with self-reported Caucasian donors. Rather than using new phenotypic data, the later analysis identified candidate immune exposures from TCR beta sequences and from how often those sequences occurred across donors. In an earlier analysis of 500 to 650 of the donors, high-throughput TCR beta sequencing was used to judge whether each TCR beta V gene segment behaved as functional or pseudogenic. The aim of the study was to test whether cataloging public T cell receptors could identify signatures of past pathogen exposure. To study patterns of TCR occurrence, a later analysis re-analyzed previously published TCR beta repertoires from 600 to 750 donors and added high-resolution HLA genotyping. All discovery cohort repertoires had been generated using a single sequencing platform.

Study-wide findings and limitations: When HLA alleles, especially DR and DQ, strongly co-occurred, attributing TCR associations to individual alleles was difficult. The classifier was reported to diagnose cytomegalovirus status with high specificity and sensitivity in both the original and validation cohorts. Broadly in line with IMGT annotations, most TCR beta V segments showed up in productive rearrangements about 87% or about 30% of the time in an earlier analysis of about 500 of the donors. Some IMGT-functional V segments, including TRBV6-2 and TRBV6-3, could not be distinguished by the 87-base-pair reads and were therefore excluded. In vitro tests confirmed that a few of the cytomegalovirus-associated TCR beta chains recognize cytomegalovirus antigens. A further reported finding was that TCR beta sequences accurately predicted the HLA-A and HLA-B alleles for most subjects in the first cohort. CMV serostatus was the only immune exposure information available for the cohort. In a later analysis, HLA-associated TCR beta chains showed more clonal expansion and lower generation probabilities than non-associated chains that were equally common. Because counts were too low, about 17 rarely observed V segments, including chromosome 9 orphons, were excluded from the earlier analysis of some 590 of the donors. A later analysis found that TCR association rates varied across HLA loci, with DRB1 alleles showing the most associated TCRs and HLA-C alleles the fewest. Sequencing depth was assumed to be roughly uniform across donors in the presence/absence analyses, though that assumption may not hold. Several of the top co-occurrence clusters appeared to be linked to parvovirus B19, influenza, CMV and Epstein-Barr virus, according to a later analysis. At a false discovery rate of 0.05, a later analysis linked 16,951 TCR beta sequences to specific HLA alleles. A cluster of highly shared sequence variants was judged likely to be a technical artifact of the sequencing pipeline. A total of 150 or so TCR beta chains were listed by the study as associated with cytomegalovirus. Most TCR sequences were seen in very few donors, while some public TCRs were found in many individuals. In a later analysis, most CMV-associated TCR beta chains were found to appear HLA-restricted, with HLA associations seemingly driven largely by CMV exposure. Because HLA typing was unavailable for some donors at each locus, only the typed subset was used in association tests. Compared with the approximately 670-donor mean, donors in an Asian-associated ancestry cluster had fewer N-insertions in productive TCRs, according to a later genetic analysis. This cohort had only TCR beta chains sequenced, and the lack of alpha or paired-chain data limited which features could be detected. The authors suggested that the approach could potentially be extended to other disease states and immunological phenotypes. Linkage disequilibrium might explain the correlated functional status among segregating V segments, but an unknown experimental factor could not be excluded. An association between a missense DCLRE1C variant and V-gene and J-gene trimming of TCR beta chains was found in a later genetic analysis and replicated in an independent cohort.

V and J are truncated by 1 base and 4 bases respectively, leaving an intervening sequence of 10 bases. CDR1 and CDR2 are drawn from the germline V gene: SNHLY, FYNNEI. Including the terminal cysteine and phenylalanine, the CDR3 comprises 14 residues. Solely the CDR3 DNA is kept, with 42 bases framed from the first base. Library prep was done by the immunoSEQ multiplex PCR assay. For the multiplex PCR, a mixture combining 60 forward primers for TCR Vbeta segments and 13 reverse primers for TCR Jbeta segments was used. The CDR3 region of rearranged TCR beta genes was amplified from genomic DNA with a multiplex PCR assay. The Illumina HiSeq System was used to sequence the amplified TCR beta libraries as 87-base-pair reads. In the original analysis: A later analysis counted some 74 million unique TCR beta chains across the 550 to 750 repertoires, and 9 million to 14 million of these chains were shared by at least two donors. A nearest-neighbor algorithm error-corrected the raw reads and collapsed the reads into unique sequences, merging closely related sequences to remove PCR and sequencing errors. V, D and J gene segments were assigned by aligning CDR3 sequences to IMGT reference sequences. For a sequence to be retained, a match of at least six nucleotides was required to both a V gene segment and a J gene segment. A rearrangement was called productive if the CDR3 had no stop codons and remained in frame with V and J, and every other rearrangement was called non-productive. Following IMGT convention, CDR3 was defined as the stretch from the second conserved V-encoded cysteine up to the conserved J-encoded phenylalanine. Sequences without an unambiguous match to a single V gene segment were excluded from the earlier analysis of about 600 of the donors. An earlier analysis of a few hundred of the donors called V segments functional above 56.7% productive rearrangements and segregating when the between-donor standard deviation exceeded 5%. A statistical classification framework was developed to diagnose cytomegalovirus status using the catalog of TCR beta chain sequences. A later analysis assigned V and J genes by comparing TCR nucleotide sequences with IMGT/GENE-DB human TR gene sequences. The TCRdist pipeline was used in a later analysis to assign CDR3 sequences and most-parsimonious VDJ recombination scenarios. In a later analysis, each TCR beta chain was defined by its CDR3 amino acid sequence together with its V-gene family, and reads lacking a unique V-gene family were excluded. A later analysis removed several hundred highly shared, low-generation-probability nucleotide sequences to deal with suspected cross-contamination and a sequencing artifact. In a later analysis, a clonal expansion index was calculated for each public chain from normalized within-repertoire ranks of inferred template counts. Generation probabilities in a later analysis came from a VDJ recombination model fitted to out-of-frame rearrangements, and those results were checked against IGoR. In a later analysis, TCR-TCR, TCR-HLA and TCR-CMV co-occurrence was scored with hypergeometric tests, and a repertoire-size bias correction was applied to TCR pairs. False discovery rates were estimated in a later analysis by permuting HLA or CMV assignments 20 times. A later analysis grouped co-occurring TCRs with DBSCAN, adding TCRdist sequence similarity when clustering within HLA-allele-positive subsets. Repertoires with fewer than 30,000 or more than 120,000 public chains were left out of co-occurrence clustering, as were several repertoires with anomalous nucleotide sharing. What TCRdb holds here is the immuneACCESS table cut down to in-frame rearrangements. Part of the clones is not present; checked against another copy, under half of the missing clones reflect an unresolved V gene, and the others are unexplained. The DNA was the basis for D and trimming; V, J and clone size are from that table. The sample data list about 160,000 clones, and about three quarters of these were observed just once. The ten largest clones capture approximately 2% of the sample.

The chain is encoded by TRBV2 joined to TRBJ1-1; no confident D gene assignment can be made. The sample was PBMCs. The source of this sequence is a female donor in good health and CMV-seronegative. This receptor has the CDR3 CASSEGGFGTEAFF. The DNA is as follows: TGTGCCAGCAGTGAAGGAGGGTTTGGCACTGAAGCTTTCTTT.